The present T cell receptor beta chain was sequenced within a study of cytomegalovirus exposure and HLA in healthy donors. Whole-study results and caveats: Accounts indicate the classifier identified cytomegalovirus status with strong specificity and sensitivity. When presence/absence was analysed, sequencing depth was taken to be roughly uniform across donors.

As regards this clone: Its antigen remains unidentified.

Vbeta (60) and Jbeta (13) primers were used in the PCR. Generated by immunoSEQ multiplex PCR, the TCRdb table keeps only in-frame clones and is missing some. Its clone listing holds about 170,000 clones. The TCR sequence derives from a woman under 30 in good health and CMV-seropositive. The sample consisted of PBMCs.

CDR3 region: CASSSFGGTGNTIYF. CDR3 nucleotide sequence: TGTGCCAGCAGCTCCTTCGGGGGAACCGGAAACACCATATATTTT. J is TRBJ1-3 and V is TRBV7-8; a weak D match, TRBD1 (5 bases). The length of the CDR3 is 15 residues. Trimming shortened V by 4 bases and J by 4 bases, and 14 bases separated the two germline ends. In germline, CDR1 is SGHVS, CDR2 FQNEAQ.